This TCR beta chain is drawn from a study of blood T cell repertoires in COVID-19. About the research overall: Acute and convalescent COVID-19 specimens originated in the United States, Italy and Spain. Sample material is recorded as cDNA or gDNA derived from T cells, B-cell-depleted T cells, or PBMCs.

The CDR3 is made up of 14 amino acids. The ends were cut back, 1 base at V and 2 bases at J, with 9 bases in the middle. From germline, CDR1 is SGHDT and CDR2 YYEEEE. In the study's own analysis: Researchers report that nucleated cell counts were estimated from reference gene primer amplification. The assay was immunoSEQ multiplex PCR, and TCRdb's table has in-frame clones only and misses some. That table supplies the V and J calls and clone size; D and trimming were determined from the DNA. Seen here are around 120,000 clones, around 80% observed once, and the top ten hold 1.9%. The sample taken for sequencing was peripheral blood. The sequence derives from a man aged 65 to 85 with acute or convalescent COVID-19. The V call is TRBV5-6, the J call TRBJ1-2, with D maybe TRBD1 (6 bases). CDR3 sequence reads: CASSLQGRNYGYTF. The CDR3 coding sequence is TGTGCCAGCAGCTTGCAGGGGCGGAACTATGGCTACACCTTC.